Below, 28 T cell receptor beta chains from the same sample are listed, as sequenced in a study of blood T cell repertoires in COVID-19. Profiled with immunoSEQ multiplex PCR; TCRdb holds only in-frame clones, not every one. The top ten hold roughly a quarter of the sample, which has roughly 30,000 clones, approximately 83% seen once. The sequencing input was peripheral blood. These TCRs come from a human donor in a cohort sampled during active COVID-19.

The genes are TRBV9 and TRBJ1-4; D remains unclear. The CDR3 length is 14 residues. CDR1 SGDLS and CDR2 YYNGEE come from the germline V gene. Trimming cost V 4 bases and J 5 bases, with 12 bases left between them. CDR3 in amino acids: CASSKTPGNEKLFF. CDR3 nucleotide sequence: TGTGCCAGCAGCAAGACCCCCGGGAATGAAAAACTGTTTTTT. The whole variable domain, remainder taken from reference TRBV9 and TRBJ1-4, is DSGVTQTPKHLITATGQRVTLRCSPRSGDLSVYWYQQSLDQGLQFLIQYYNGEERAKGNILERFSAQQFPDLHSELNLSSLELGDSALYFCASSKTPGNEKLFFGSGTQLSVL.

This clone was seen a handful of times. The chain has TRBV4-1 and TRBJ1-5; TRBD1 matches 8 bases. Looked up from germline, CDR1 is MGHRA and CDR2 is YSYEKL. This CDR3 has 14 residues. V gave up 2 bases and J gave up 7 bases; unmatched junction bases: 4. CDR3 nucleotides: TGCGCCAGCAGCCAAAACAGGGGGGTCCAGCCCCAGCATTTT. Its translation is CASSQNRGVQPQHF.

The J gene is TRBJ1-5, the V gene TRBV7-6; D is perhaps TRBD1 (5 bases). V lost 4 bases to trimming and J lost 5 bases, with 9 bases between them. The CDR3 covers 13 residues. The germline gives CDR1 SGHVS, CDR2 FNYEAQ. The CDR3 sequence: CASSSGEYQPQHF. CDR3 bases: TGTGCCAGCAGCTCGGGGGAGTATCAGCCCCAGCATTTT.

This chain joins TRBV30 and TRBJ2-7; D call uncertain. The CDR3 totals 12 residues. Trimming stripped 4 bases from V and 0 bases from J, with 7 bases between. Per germline, CDR1 GTSNPN and CDR2 SVGIG (reference sequence). The CDR3 spells CAWNYISYEQYF. The CDR3 bases are TGTGCCTGGAATTACATCTCCTACGAGCAGTACTTC.

CDR3 sequence reads: CASSVDAGGQADTQYF. Here the CDR3 DNA reads TGTGCCAGCAGCGTAGATGCGGGGGGCCAGGCGGATACGCAGTATTTT. This chain links TRBV9 with TRBJ2-3, with TRBD2 identical over 8 bases. CDR3 length: 16 amino acids. Per germline, CDR1 SGDLS and CDR2 YYNGEE. Trimming removed 0 bases from V and 6 bases from J; junction bases left unmatched: 9.

V usage is TRBV30 and J usage is TRBJ1-4; 8 bases align to TRBD1. Trimming cost V 0 bases and J 11 bases; bases outside gene matches: 11. CDR1 is GTSNPN and CDR2 is SVGIG in the germline V gene (reference sequence). The CDR3 runs to 15 residues. CDR3 loop: CAWSVRSGQAWKLFF. The CDR3 DNA sequence: TGTGCCTGGAGTGTACGATCGGGACAGGCCTGGAAACTGTTTTTT.

In nucleotides, the CDR3 is TGTGCCAGCAGCTTTTTGACAGGGATCTATGGCTACACCTTC. Amino acid sequence: CASSFLTGIYGYTF. The chain recombines TRBV7-8 with TRBJ1-2; TRBD1 matches 7 bases. Per the germline V gene, CDR1 is SGHVS and CDR2 is FQNEAQ. V shed 3 bases and J 4 bases; nucleotides not matched to a gene: 5. This CDR3 has 14 amino acids.

The J gene is TRBJ1-1, the V gene TRBV27; 7 bases agree with TRBD1. Germline V gene data show CDR1 as MNHEY and CDR2 as SMNVEV (reference sequence). The J segment lost 1 base and the V segment lost 4 bases, leaving 6 bases of the junction unmatched. This CDR3 has 15 residues. The CDR3 loop is CASSYAGGRNTEAFF. DNA for the CDR3: TGTGCCAGCAGTTATGCAGGGGGAAGGAACACTGAAGCTTTCTTT.

This chain joins TRBV7-8 and TRBJ2-1, with 9 bases matching TRBD2. The CDR3 is 16 amino acids. J gave up 7 bases and V 2 bases, and 9 bases lay outside the gene matches. Germline CDR1 SGHVS, CDR2 FQNEAQ. The chain's CDR3 is CASSLRRLAARNEQFF. As DNA, the CDR3 is TGTGCCAGCAGCTTACGAAGACTAGCGGCAAGAAATGAGCAGTTCTTC.

V and J are TRBV6-5 and TRBJ2-7, with TRBD2 as a possible D gene (6 bases). Germline V gene lookup returns CDR1 MNHEY and CDR2 SVGAGI. The CDR3 loop spans 15 amino acids. Trimming took 6 bases from V and 0 from J, leaving 15 bases between them. The CDR3: CASSYPGGTSYEQYF. The CDR3 nucleotides are TGTGCCAGCAGCTACCCCGGGGGTACCTCCTACGAGCAGTACTTC.

The rearrangement uses TRBV6-5 and TRBJ1-4; 7 nucleotides line up with TRBD1. The CDR3 is 13 amino acids. Per the germline V gene, CDR1 is MNHEY and CDR2 is SVGAGI. Trimming cost V 6 bases and J 4 bases; bases outside gene matches: 2. CDR3 nucleotide sequence: TGTGCCAGCAGGACAGGGCATAATGAAAAACTGTTTTTT. Translation: CASRTGHNEKLFF.

V and J are TRBV28 and TRBJ1-1; D unclear. Germline CDR1 is MDHEN and CDR2 is SYDVKM. This CDR3 is 14 amino acids long. V lost 6 bases, J lost 6 bases, and 17 bases lay in between. The CDR3 nucleotides read TGTGCCAGCAGACTTTCGGGGAGGGCTTCTGAAGCTTTCTTT. Translation gives CASRLSGRASEAFF.

The rearrangement links TRBV12-3 or TRBV12-4 to TRBJ2-7; perhaps TRBD1 as D (6 bases). V dropped 9 bases and J dropped 9 bases, with 9 bases sitting between them. The CDR3 extends over 9 amino acids. In DNA, the CDR3 is TGTGCCAGAGGGGGTGGGCAGTACTTC. It translates to CARGGGQYF.

The chain uses TRBV9 and TRBJ2-5, with D possibly being TRBD2 (5 bases). Germline V lookup: CDR1 SGDLS, CDR2 YYNGEE. Between the trimmed V and J ends, which lost 0 bases and 2 bases, there was a span of 11 bases. The CDR3 spans 15 residues. CDR3 DNA: TGTGCCAGCAGCGTAGGTCGGGGTCGACAAGAGACCCAGTACTTC. Its protein product is CASSVGRGRQETQYF.

V usage is TRBV5-5 and J usage is TRBJ1-2; D gene ambiguous. The CDR3 is made up of 12 amino acids. The germline gives CDR1 SGHKS, CDR2 YYEKEE (reference sequence). With 8 bases removed from V and 14 bases from J, the gap between germline ends came to 22 bases. In DNA, the CDR3 is TGTGCCAGTATCTTCGCGGGAGCGCCCGAAACCTTC. Protein: CASIFAGAPETF. The complete variable domain, with remaining parts taken from reference TRBV5-5 and TRBJ1-2, reads DAGVTQSPTHLIKTRGQQVTLRCSPISGHKSVSWYQQVLGQGPQFIFQYYEKEERGRGNFPDRFSARQFPNYSSELNVNALLLGDSALYLCASIFAGAPETFGSGTRLTVV.

The J gene is TRBJ2-1, the V gene TRBV28, with 7 bases fitting TRBD2. The CDR3 sequence is 12 residues long. The V gene's germline CDR1 is MDHEN and CDR2 SYDVKM. Germline trimming cut 6 bases from V and 8 bases from J; bases unmatched to any gene: 4. CDR3 DNA: TGTGCCAGCAGGACTAGCTTCCATGAGCAGTTCTTC. Translating it yields CASRTSFHEQFF. The full variable domain, completed using reference TRBV28 and TRBJ2-1, is DVKVTQSSRYLVKRTGEKVFLECVQDMDHENMFWYRQDPGLGLRLIYFSYDVKMKEKGDIPEGYSVSREKKERFSLILESASTNQTSMYLCASRTSFHEQFFGPGTRLTVL.

This clone was seen a few times. This chain links TRBV5-6 with TRBJ2-5; a possible D gene is TRBD1 (6 bases). Trimming pared 0 bases from V and 3 bases from J, leaving 12 bases between. Germline-derived CDR1 and CDR2 are SGHDT and YYEEEE. The CDR3 covers 15 residues. The CDR3 sequence: CASSLARQAKETQYF. In DNA, the CDR3 is TGTGCCAGCAGCTTGGCCCGACAGGCTAAAGAGACCCAGTACTTC.

The CDR3 DNA reads TGTGCCAGCAGCCCCCCCGGGGCAGGGGGCGGCGAGCAGTACTTC. Encoded protein: CASSPPGAGGGEQYF. V usage is TRBV7-2 and J usage is TRBJ2-7, with 8 bases lining up with TRBD1. The V and J ends lost 5 bases and 6 bases, in that order; junction bases with no gene match: 12. The germline V gene encodes CDR1 SGHTA and CDR2 FQGNSA. This CDR3 region has 15 residues.

The rearrangement joins TRBV24-1 to TRBJ2-7; 7 bases fit TRBD1. The V gene's germline CDR1 is KGHDR and CDR2 SFDVKD. This CDR3 has 14 residues. With 5 bases clipped from V and 0 bases from J, the junction kept 3 bases outside the gene matches. This CDR3 reads CATSGGTVSYEQYF. CDR3 bases: TGTGCCACCAGTGGAGGGACAGTCTCCTACGAGCAGTACTTC.

Here the CDR3 DNA reads TGTGCCAGCAGCTTAACCCGACAGGGAAGGACCGGGGAGCTGTTTTTT. Residues: CASSLTRQGRTGELFF. The chain employs TRBV7-2 and TRBJ2-2, with 7 bases aligning to TRBD1. The V and J ends lost 2 bases and 5 bases, in that order; junction bases with no gene match: 8. The CDR3 length is 16 residues. CDR1 SGHTA and CDR2 FQGNSA come from the germline V gene.

V and J are TRBV6-2 or TRBV6-3 and TRBJ1-2; D is undetermined. The CDR3 has 14 amino acids. Germline lookup yields CDR1 MNHEY and CDR2 SVGEGT. Trimming cost V 2 bases and J 4 bases, with 11 bases left between them. CDR3 nucleotide sequence: TGTGCCAGCAGTTACGATTGGGCCGGCTATGGCTACACCTTC. The encoded protein is CASSYDWAGYGYTF.

This clone was detected a few times. V gene TRBV5-1 combines with J gene TRBJ2-2; 10 nucleotides align to TRBD2. The CDR3 sequence is 16 residues long. Germline values: CDR1 SGHRS, CDR2 YFSETQ. J gave up 2 bases and V 3 bases, and 4 bases lay outside the gene matches. CDR3 in DNA: TGCGCCAGCAGCTATATAGCGGGGGGAAACACCGGGGAGCTGTTTTTT. It yields the protein CASSYIAGGNTGELFF.

This chain joins TRBV5-1 and TRBJ2-7, with D tentatively TRBD1 (6 bases). Germline V gives CDR1 SGHRS, CDR2 YFSETQ. The CDR3 runs 15 residues. Trimming removed 0 bases at V and 9 bases at J, with 19 bases between. DNA of the CDR3: TGCGCCAGCAGCTTGGGAGGAGGACAGTACGTTGGGCAGTACTTC. Encoded protein: CASSLGGGQYVGQYF.

The V and J genes are TRBV11-3 and TRBJ2-1, with TRBD2 identical over 10 bases. Per the germline V gene, CDR1 is SGHNT and CDR2 is YENEEA. The V segment lost 2 bases and the J segment 7 bases; nucleotides outside the gene matches: 5. The CDR3 loop spans 15 amino acids. The DNA of the CDR3 is TGTGCCAGCAGCTTAAGGTCTAGCGGGGGAAATGAGCAGTTCTTC. Translating gives CASSLRSSGGNEQFF.

The chain is built from TRBV6-5 and TRBJ1-5, with 7 bases fitting TRBD1. The CDR3 has 15 amino acids. Germline CDR1 and CDR2: MNHEY and SVGAGI. V trimming: 0 bases; J trimming: 7 bases; junction bases outside the gene matches: 6. The CDR3 coding sequence is TGTGCCAGCAGTTACTCCCACAGGGGTAGACAGCCCCAGCATTTT. It encodes CASSYSHRGRQPQHF.

The chain uses TRBV2 and TRBJ1-1, with TRBD1 as a possible D gene (6 bases). CDR1 SNHLY and CDR2 FYNNEI come from the germline V gene. The CDR3 runs to 13 residues. V was cut by 1 base and J by 6 bases, with 9 bases left in between. DNA of the CDR3: TGTGCCAGCAGTGAAGAGGGGGGGGCTGAAGCTTTCTTT. It specifies CASSEEGGAEAFF.

This clone appeared a single time. The chain joins TRBV24-1 to TRBJ2-5; 8 bases align to TRBD1. Germline assignment: CDR1 KGHDR and CDR2 SFDVKD. The CDR3 sequence is 15 residues long. With 6 bases clipped from V and 4 bases from J, the junction kept 9 bases outside the gene matches. As DNA, the CDR3 is TGTGCCACCAGTACTCATGGACAGGGAGGAGAGACCCAGTACTTC. It translates to CATSTHGQGGETQYF.

CDR3 nucleotides: TGTGCCAGCAGCCTCGACACCGACTATGGCTACACCTTC. Its protein product is CASSLDTDYGYTF. The V gene is TRBV27, the J gene TRBJ1-2; no clear D gene. Trimming cost V 6 bases and J 3 bases, with 11 bases left between them. CDR1 and CDR2 (germline): MNHEY, SMNVEV (reference sequence). The CDR3 sequence is 13 residues long.